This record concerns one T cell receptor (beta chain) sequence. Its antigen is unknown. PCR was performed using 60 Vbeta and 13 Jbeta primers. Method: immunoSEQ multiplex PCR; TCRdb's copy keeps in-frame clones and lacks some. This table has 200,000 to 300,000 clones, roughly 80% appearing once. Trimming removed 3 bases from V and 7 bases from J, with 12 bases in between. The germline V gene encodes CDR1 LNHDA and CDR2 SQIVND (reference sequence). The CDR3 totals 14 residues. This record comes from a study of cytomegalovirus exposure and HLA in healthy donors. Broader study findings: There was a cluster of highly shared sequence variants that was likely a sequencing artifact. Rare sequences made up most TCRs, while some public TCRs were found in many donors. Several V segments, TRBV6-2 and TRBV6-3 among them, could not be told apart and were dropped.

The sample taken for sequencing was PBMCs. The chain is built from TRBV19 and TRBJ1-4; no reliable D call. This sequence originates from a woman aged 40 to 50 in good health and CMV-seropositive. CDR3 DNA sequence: TGTGCCAGTAGTATGTCCCCCCGTAGTGAAAAACTGTTTTTT. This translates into CASSMSPRSEKLFF. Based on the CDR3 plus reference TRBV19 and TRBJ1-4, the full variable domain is DGGITQSPKYLFRKEGQNVTLSCEQNLNHDAMYWYRQDPGQGLRLIYYSQIVNDFQKGDIAEGYSVSREKKESFPLTVTSAQKNPTAFYLCASSMSPRSEKLFFGSGTQLSVL.